The 27 T cell receptor beta chains in this list originate from one sample, sequenced in a study of blood T cell repertoires in COVID-19. Generated by immunoSEQ multiplex PCR, the TCRdb table keeps only in-frame clones and is missing some. Here the sample spans some 230,000 clones, around 85% being singletons. The material sequenced was PBMCs or T cells enriched from blood (not recorded which). All receptors derive from a woman between 40 and 50 years old with acute COVID-19.

The DNA of the CDR3 is TGTGCCAGCAGCGTAGGGCCCTTAGGGGACAATGAGCAGTTCTTC. Its translation: CASSVGPLGDNEQFF. The chain links TRBV9 to TRBJ2-1, with D possibly matching TRBD1 (5 bases). CDR3 length equals 15 residues. V was pared by 0 bases and J by 5 bases, with 12 bases between. The germline V gene has CDR1 SGDLS and CDR2 YYNGEE.

The gene calls are TRBV4-2 and TRBJ1-1; D unclear. Germline CDR1 is LGHNA and CDR2 is YNFKEQ. Trimming pared 0 bases from V and 6 bases from J, leaving 11 bases between. The CDR3 loop spans 14 amino acids. The CDR3 DNA reads TGTGCCAGCAGCCAAGAGGGAGGCAACGCTGAAGCTTTCTTT. It specifies CASSQEGGNAEAFF.

The V gene is TRBV18, the J gene TRBJ2-3; 11 nucleotides line up with TRBD2. The CDR3 totals 15 residues. CDR1 KGHSH and CDR2 LQKENI come from the germline V gene. The V gene end was trimmed by 2 bases and the J gene end by 6 bases; junction bases not matched to a gene: 4. CDR3 coding DNA: TGTGCCAGCTCACCAAGTAGCGGGGGGGCCGATACGCAGTATTTT. Protein sequence: CASSPSSGGADTQYF.

The table lists this clone with a few counts. This chain uses TRBV3-1 (or the pseudogene TRBV3-2) with TRBJ1-6; 7 bases line up with TRBD1. V was clipped by 3 bases and J by 14 bases; unmatched bases: 13. Germline V gene data show CDR1 as LGHDT and CDR2 as YNNKEL (reference sequence). This CDR3 is built from 15 residues. The CDR3 loop is CASSHSDRRPSALHF. The CDR3 DNA reads TGTGCCAGCAGCCACTCGGACAGGAGACCTTCGGCCCTCCACTTT.

This rearrangement joins TRBV9 to TRBJ1-6, with D maybe TRBD1 (5 bases). The CDR3 has 15 residues. Germline V lookup: CDR1 SGDLS, CDR2 YYNGEE. Trimming removed 4 bases at V and 6 bases at J, with 14 bases between. The CDR3 here is CASSTGLSINSPLHF. DNA for the CDR3: TGTGCCAGCAGCACAGGCCTATCCATTAATTCACCCCTCCACTTT.

V is TRBV5-1 and J is TRBJ2-1, with 10 bases lining up with TRBD2. CDR1 and CDR2 (germline): SGHRS, YFSETQ. V lost 0 bases to trimming and J lost 8 bases; unmatched junction nucleotides: 8. The CDR3 runs to 16 residues. The CDR3, as DNA: TGCGCCAGCAGCTTGGGGACTAGCGGAGCTGGGCATGAGCAGTTCTTC. Translation gives CASSLGTSGAGHEQFF. The variable domain in full, with the rest retrieved from reference TRBV5-1 and TRBJ2-1, is KAGVTQTPRYLIKTRGQQVTLSCSPISGHRSVSWYQQTPGQGLQFLFEYFSETQRNKGNFPGRFSGRQFSNSRSEMNVSTLELGDSALYLCASSLGTSGAGHEQFFGPGTRLTVL.

This clone has a handful of counts. Other DNA sequences in this specimen translate into the identical CDR3. J is TRBJ2-1 and V is TRBV6-5, with 7 bases lining up with TRBD2. V shed 2 bases and J 7 bases; nucleotides not matched to a gene: 8. From germline, CDR1 is MNHEY and CDR2 SVGAGI. The CDR3 has 15 residues. The DNA for the CDR3 is TGTGCCAGCAGTTACCGCGGGAGTTCGGGAAATGAGCAGTTCTTC. It translates to CASSYRGSSGNEQFF.

The J gene is TRBJ1-2, the V gene TRBV4-3; D unresolved. Trimming stripped 7 bases from V and 4 bases from J, with 16 bases between. The CDR3 consists of 14 residues. CDR1 and CDR2 from the germline V gene are LGHNA and YSLEER. CDR3 sequence reads: CASTVLPNSYGYTF. CDR3 sequence (DNA): TGCGCCAGCACCGTCTTGCCCAACAGCTATGGCTACACCTTC.

V is TRBV9 and J is TRBJ2-3, with TRBD2 identical over 8 bases. Germline V gene data show CDR1 as SGDLS and CDR2 as YYNGEE. The CDR3 is made up of 15 amino acids. Unmatched junction bases numbered 8, after V lost 2 bases and J lost 6 bases. Here the CDR3 reads CASSVSLREADTQYF. CDR3 bases: TGTGCCAGCAGCGTTTCACTGCGGGAGGCCGATACGCAGTATTTT.

J is TRBJ1-6 and V is TRBV6-5; D call uncertain. V lost 2 bases to trimming and J lost 6 bases, with 2 bases between them. The CDR3 has 12 amino acids. The germline gives CDR1 MNHEY, CDR2 SVGAGI. CDR3 sequence (DNA): TGTGCCAGCAGTTACCGTAATTCACCCCTCCACTTT. It is translated as CASSYRNSPLHF.

CDR3 amino acids: CASSGPDNLQNIQYF. The CDR3 DNA is TGTGCCAGTTCAGGGCCTGATAACCTACAAAACATTCAGTACTTC. The V and J genes are TRBV3-1 (or the pseudogene TRBV3-2) and TRBJ2-4, with TRBD1 as a possible D gene (5 bases). The CDR3 has 15 amino acids. CDR1 and CDR2 (germline): LGHDT, YNNKEL (reference sequence). Trimming left V 9 bases short and J 5 bases short, with 20 bases between.

This clone was seen once. The chain employs TRBV4-1 and TRBJ2-4, with a weak D call TRBD2 (6 bases). There are 14 residues in the CDR3. Looked up from germline, CDR1 is MGHRA and CDR2 is YSYEKL. V was clipped by 2 bases and J by 13 bases, with 18 bases between them. The chain's CDR3 is CASSQFTDRDWQYF. The DNA for the CDR3 is TGCGCCAGCAGCCAATTTACCGACCGGGACTGGCAGTACTTC.

The DNA of the CDR3 is TGTGCCAGCAGCGGGGGGTTGGCAGATACGCAGTATTTT. It is translated as CASSGGLADTQYF. The chain combines TRBV7-2 with TRBJ2-3; possibly TRBD2 for D (6 bases). This CDR3 contains 13 residues. Between the trimmed V and J ends, which lost 5 bases and 4 bases, there was a span of 10 bases. Germline-derived CDR1 and CDR2 are SGHTA and FQGNSA.

The chain recombines TRBV3-1 (or the pseudogene TRBV3-2) with TRBJ2-7; 8 bases match TRBD2. V shed 4 bases, J shed 5 bases, and the junction held 13 bases outside the gene matches. The V gene's germline CDR1 is LGHDT and CDR2 YNNKEL (reference sequence). The length of the CDR3 is 16 residues. The CDR3 DNA sequence: TGTGCCAGCAGCCTCCTGTCGTCGGGAGGGCCGCACGAGCAGTACTTC. This sequence encodes CASSLLSSGGPHEQYF.

The chain links TRBV27 to TRBJ2-7; 8 nucleotides line up with TRBD1. Germline loops: CDR1 MNHEY, CDR2 SMNVEV (reference sequence). This CDR3 has 13 residues. V lost 3 bases to trimming and J lost 6 bases; unmatched junction nucleotides: 4. In DNA, the CDR3 is TGTGCCAGCAGTTTGGACAGGGTCTCCGAGCAGTACTTC. It translates to CASSLDRVSEQYF.

The rearrangement uses TRBV28 and TRBJ1-3, with D uncertain. This CDR3 region has 16 residues. The germline gives CDR1 MDHEN, CDR2 SYDVKM. V was cut by 6 bases and J by 0 bases, with 15 bases left in between. CDR3 in amino acids: CASSPWAVPSGNTIYF. In DNA, the CDR3 is TGTGCCAGCAGCCCCTGGGCCGTTCCCTCTGGAAACACCATATATTTT.

J is TRBJ2-1 and V is TRBV11-2; 7 bases line up with TRBD2. The V gene end was trimmed by 7 bases and the J gene end by 0 bases; junction bases not matched to a gene: 12. CDR1 and CDR2 from the germline V gene are SGHAT and FQNNGV. The CDR3 consists of 17 residues. DNA for the CDR3: TGTGCCAGCACCGGGGAGGGCACGGGGAGCTCCTACAATGAGCAGTTCTTC. This gives the protein CASTGEGTGSSYNEQFF.

The genes are TRBV29-1 and TRBJ2-1; D perhaps matches TRBD2 (5 bases). This CDR3 region has 16 residues. V was cut by 1 base and J by 0 bases, with 13 bases left in between. CDR1 is SQVTM and CDR2 is ANQGSEA in the germline V gene. CDR3 bases: TGCAGCGTTGAAGGTGGGAGCGCGAGCTCCTACAATGAGCAGTTCTTC. This translates into CSVEGGSASSYNEQFF.

The chain links TRBV5-4 to TRBJ2-3; a possible D gene is TRBD2 (6 bases). CDR3 length: 15 residues. Germline V CDR1 and CDR2: SGHNT, YYREEE (reference sequence). V was shortened by 0 bases and J by 3 bases, with 11 bases between the two germline ends. The CDR3 loop is CASSLGLGGTDTQYF. The CDR3 DNA sequence: TGTGCCAGCAGCTTGGGGTTGGGGGGTACAGATACGCAGTATTTT.

The V gene is TRBV28, the J gene TRBJ1-5; 9 bases match TRBD1. There are 16 residues in the CDR3. Germline lookup yields CDR1 MDHEN and CDR2 SYDVKM. The junction had 10 bases not matched to a gene; V was cut back by 6 bases and J by 4 bases. The CDR3 region is CASRLGTGSRNQPQHF. For the CDR3, the DNA is TGTGCCAGCAGACTAGGGACAGGGTCTAGGAATCAGCCCCAGCATTTT. The variable domain in full, completed from reference TRBV28 and TRBJ1-5, reads DVKVTQSSRYLVKRTGEKVFLECVQDMDHENMFWYRQDPGLGLRLIYFSYDVKMKEKGDIPEGYSVSREKKERFSLILESASTNQTSMYLCASRLGTGSRNQPQHFGDGTRLSIL.

The chain is built from TRBV3-1 (or the pseudogene TRBV3-2) and TRBJ1-1; 8 bases are shared with TRBD1. This CDR3 region has 14 residues. V lost 5 bases and J lost 2; bases outside the gene matches: 4. Germline V CDR1 and CDR2: LGHDT, YNNKEL (reference sequence). CDR3 loop: CASSDRGLNTEAFF. The CDR3 region has the DNA TGTGCCAGCAGCGACAGGGGTCTAAACACTGAAGCTTTCTTT.

CDR3 DNA sequence: TGTGCCAGCAGCGTCTTAGAAGCGGGGGGCTCCAATGAGCAGTTCTTC. This encodes CASSVLEAGGSNEQFF. J is TRBJ2-1 and V is TRBV9; 9 bases are a match to TRBD2. This CDR3 is 16 amino acids long. Germline CDR1 is SGDLS and CDR2 is YYNGEE. V gave up 2 bases and J gave up 6 bases; unmatched junction bases: 9.

The J gene is TRBJ2-3, the V gene TRBV6-4, with 9 bases that match TRBD2. The CDR3 runs to 16 residues. Germline assignment: CDR1 MRHNA and CDR2 SNTAGT. V lost 3 bases to trimming and J lost 5 bases; unmatched junction nucleotides: 9. For the CDR3, the DNA is TGTGCCAGCAGTGAAGTTGCGGGGGGGTTGGGAGATACGCAGTATTTT. Protein: CASSEVAGGLGDTQYF.

This chain uses TRBV11-3 with TRBJ2-1; D gene ambiguous. Per germline, CDR1 SGHNT and CDR2 YENEEA. V lost 1 base, J lost 7 bases, and 8 bases lay in between. CDR3 length equals 13 residues. CDR3 coding DNA: TGTGCCAGCAGCTTAGTCTACAGTAATGAGCAGTTCTTC. Translated, it gives CASSLVYSNEQFF.

This chain connects TRBV25-1 to TRBJ2-7; D is uncertain. CDR3 length equals 11 residues. V was shortened by 6 bases and J by 3 bases, with 6 bases between the two germline ends. In germline, CDR1 is MGHDK, CDR2 SYGVNS. The CDR3 region has the DNA TGTGCCAGCAGGACAAACTACGAGCAGTACTTC. It yields the protein CASRTNYEQYF.

The rearrangement links TRBV27 to TRBJ2-7; tentative D call: TRBD2 (6 bases). V lost 4 bases and J lost 7, with 14 bases in between. CDR1 is MNHEY and CDR2 is SMNVEV in the germline V gene (reference sequence). CDR3 length: 13 residues. The CDR3 DNA follows: TGTGCCAGCAGTTCGGGACTCCGACGGGAGCAGTACTTC. Amino acids: CASSSGLRREQYF.

This chain connects TRBV28 to TRBJ2-3; 10 nucleotides agree with TRBD2. The germline V gene has CDR1 MDHEN and CDR2 SYDVKM. Trimming removed 3 bases from V and 6 bases from J; junction bases left unmatched: 12. CDR3 length equals 17 residues. CDR3 amino acids: CASSLVSGRADADTQYF. The CDR3 nucleotides read TGTGCCAGCAGTTTGGTGAGCGGGAGGGCCGACGCTGATACGCAGTATTTT.